This T cell receptor beta chain was captured in a study of T cell responses to AZD1222 COVID-19 vaccine. From germline, CDR1 is SGHNT and CDR2 YYREEE (reference sequence). The CDR3 contains 15 residues. After removal of 3 bases from V and 6 bases from J, the junction contained 4 bases not matched to a gene. There are a few counts of this clone. TCRdb keeps only in-frame clones here, not all; method: immunoSEQ multiplex PCR. The sample contains approximately 100,000 clones, 91% of which appear only once. Material: peripheral blood, obtained on day 0 of AZD1222 vaccination. This clonotype was obtained from an adult in good health. This rearrangement joins TRBV5-4 to TRBJ2-1, with TRBD2 matching over 12 bases. In DNA form, the CDR3 reads TGTGCCAGCAGCTGGGGACTAGCGGGTAGCAATGAGCAGTTCTTC. As protein: CASSWGLAGSNEQFF.